A selection of T cell receptor beta chains follows, all from one sample in a study of cytomegalovirus exposure and HLA in healthy donors. Some clones are missing from TCRdb's copy, which holds only in-frame ones; the method was immunoSEQ multiplex PCR. The sample has under 200,000 clones; approximately 85% are singletons. Material for sequencing was PBMCs. The source of these receptors is a girl aged 2 to 10 in good health and CMV-seropositive. CDR3s include the opening cysteine and the closing phenylalanine or tryptophan. The D gene is left open where the match is weak. Size is stated for part of the rows, as once, few or many counts, or as a class when the clone is expanded.

>-|TRBV6-4|TRBJ2-7|-
CASSDLHTCRVYAEQYF
TGTGCCAGCAGTGACTTACATACGTGCAGGGTGTATGCCGAGCAGTACTTC
>-|TRBV6-1|TRBJ2-2|-
CASSATGELFF
TGTGCCAGCAGTGCTACCGGGGAGCTGTTTTTT
>-|TRBV2|TRBJ2-7|TRBD2
CARAGGPNEQYF
TGTGCCAGAGCGGGAGGGCCCAACGAGCAGTACTTC
>-|TRBV19|TRBJ2-1|TRBD2
CASSSTSDNEQFF
TGTGCCAGTAGTTCGACTAGCGACAATGAGCAGTTCTTC
>few|TRBV7-9|TRBJ1-1|-
CASSQGSHSRGMNTEAFF
TGTGCCAGCAGCCAGGGGTCCCATTCCCGGGGTATGAACACTGAAGCTTTCTTT
>few|TRBV27|TRBJ1-1|TRBD1
CASRLIQGDTEAFF
TGTGCCAGCAGACTCATCCAGGGGGACACTGAAGCTTTCTTT
>-|TRBV13|TRBJ1-5|-
CASSRFNDRNLQPQHF
TGTGCCAGCAGCCGCTTCAATGACAGGAATCTTCAGCCCCAGCATTTT
>-|TRBV5-1|TRBJ2-3|-
CASSLPGATDTQYF
TGCGCCAGCAGCTTGCCAGGGGCCACAGATACGCAGTATTTT
>-|TRBV1|TRBJ2-3|-
CTSSQDGWTSSRTDTQYF
TGCACCAGCAGCCAAGATGGTTGGACTAGCTCACGCACAGATACGCAGTATTTT
>-|TRBV10-3|TRBJ2-7|TRBD2
CAIRAGVSYEQYF
TGTGCCATCCGGGCGGGAGTTTCCTACGAGCAGTACTTC
>once|TRBV5-1|TRBJ2-2|-
CASSLGPRPNTGELFF
TGCGCCAGCAGCTTGGGGCCCCGTCCGAACACCGGGGAGCTGTTTTTT
>-|TRBV28|TRBJ2-5|TRBD1
CASTLNGQGEETQYF
TGTGCCAGCACCCTGAACGGACAGGGAGAAGAGACCCAGTACTTC
>-|TRBV6-4|TRBJ2-6|TRBD1
CASSGGATGVSGANVLTF
TGTGCCAGCAGTGGGGGCGCCACAGGGGTATCTGGGGCCAACGTCCTGACTTTC
>-|TRBV11-2|TRBJ2-5|-
CASSLGWRLGQETQYF
TGTGCCAGCAGCCTCGGATGGAGGTTGGGCCAAGAGACCCAGTACTTC
>-|TRBV5-4|TRBJ2-3|-
CAGSLTNTDTQYF
TGTGCCGGCAGCTTAACTAACACAGATACGCAGTATTTT
>-|TRBV5-1|TRBJ2-7|TRBD1
CASSLVRQGYYEQYF
TGCGCCAGCAGCTTGGTGAGACAGGGGTATTACGAGCAGTACTTC
>-|TRBV6-1|TRBJ2-1|TRBD1
CASSRTGPYNEQFF
TGTGCCAGCAGTCGGACAGGGCCCTACAATGAGCAGTTCTTC
>few|TRBV5-6|TRBJ2-5|TRBD2
CASSLGPPSGSGETQYF
TGTGCCAGCAGCCTCGGGCCGCCTAGCGGGAGTGGAGAGACCCAGTACTTC
>once|TRBV6-5|TRBJ1-5|TRBD1
CASSRTGGLGQPQHF
TGTGCCAGCAGTAGGACAGGGGGCTTGGGCCAGCCCCAGCATTTT
>-|TRBV6-5|TRBJ1-1|TRBD1
CASRGQLGDTEAFF
TGTGCCAGCAGGGGACAGTTGGGGGACACTGAAGCTTTCTTT
>-|TRBV10-2|TRBJ1-1|-
CASSEEGTNTEAFF
TGCGCCAGCAGTGAGGAGGGTACGAACACTGAAGCTTTCTTT
>-|TRBV7-8|TRBJ2-1|TRBD2
CASSLRLADKNEQFF
TGTGCCAGCAGCTTAAGACTAGCGGACAAAAATGAGCAGTTCTTC
>-|TRBV28|TRBJ2-6|-
CASSPWDISSGANVLTF
TGTGCCAGCAGTCCCTGGGACATTTCCTCTGGGGCCAACGTCCTGACTTTC
>-|TRBV4-1|TRBJ2-1|-
CASSQEGYSPSYNEQFF
TGCGCCAGCAGCCAAGAAGGATACAGCCCCTCCTACAATGAGCAGTTCTTC
>-|TRBV30|TRBJ2-7|-
CAWSLGTSSYEQYF
TGTGCCTGGAGTCTCGGGACAAGTTCCTACGAGCAGTACTTC
>-|TRBV7-9|TRBJ2-6|TRBD1
CASSSTGGGSGANVLTF
TGTGCCAGCAGCTCCACAGGGGGCGGCTCTGGGGCCAACGTCCTGACTTTC
>-|TRBV11-2|TRBJ2-1|TRBD2
CASSLRTSGRPNNEQFF
TGTGCCAGCAGCCTACGGACTAGCGGGAGGCCAAACAATGAGCAGTTCTTC
>-|TRBV30|TRBJ1-1|-
CAWGRLNTEAFF
TGTGCCTGGGGCAGGCTGAACACTGAAGCTTTCTTT
>-|TRBV1|TRBJ2-5|-
CTSGREGPRETQYF
TGCACCAGCGGACGGGAGGGCCCTCGGGAGACCCAGTACTTC
>-|TRBV5-4|TRBJ2-7|TRBD2
CASSLVSGSTYEQYF
TGTGCCAGCAGCTTGGTTAGCGGGAGCACCTACGAGCAGTACTTC
>-|TRBV4-1|TRBJ1-4|-
CASRHAGSGKSEKLFF
TGCGCCAGCAGACATGCCGGGTCCGGGAAAAGTGAAAAACTGTTTTTT
>-|TRBV5-4|TRBJ2-3|TRBD2
CASSSGLAGIVDTDTQYF
TGTGCCAGCAGCTCTGGACTAGCGGGCATAGTAGATACAGATACGCAGTATTTT
>-|TRBV7-6|TRBJ2-2|-
CASSLQRGTGELFF
TGTGCCAGCAGCTTACAAAGGGGCACCGGGGAGCTGTTTTTT
>-|TRBV30|TRBJ2-7|TRBD2
CAYWYMGGEQYF
TGTGCCTACTGGTACATGGGGGGGGAGCAGTACTTC
>-|TRBV11-2|TRBJ2-7|TRBD1
CASSLVGRPGQGAYEQYF
TGTGCCAGCAGCTTAGTGGGCCGACCGGGACAGGGGGCTTACGAGCAGTACTTC
>-|TRBV7-6|TRBJ2-3|-
CASSGGGTDTQYF
TGTGCCAGCAGTGGAGGGGGCACAGATACGCAGTATTTT
>-|TRBV29-1|TRBJ1-1|-
CSVGRQMNTEAFF
TGCAGCGTTGGGCGGCAGATGAACACTGAAGCTTTCTTT
>-|TRBV30|TRBJ2-1|TRBD2
CAWSGLAGSSYNEQFF
TGTGCCTGGAGTGGACTAGCGGGATCGTCCTACAATGAGCAGTTCTTC
>-|TRBV6-6|TRBJ2-2|TRBD2
CATTGTSGNTGELFF
TGTGCCACCACCGGGACTAGCGGGAACACCGGGGAGCTGTTTTTT
>-|TRBV21-1|TRBJ1-5|-
CASSSKTAPQPQHF
TGTGCCAGCAGCTCCAAAACAGCTCCACAGCCCCAGCATTTT
>-|TRBV6-1|TRBJ1-2|-
CASSRTLANYGYTF
TGTGCCAGCAGTAGGACACTCGCTAACTATGGCTACACCTTC
>-|TRBV6-1|TRBJ2-5|-
CASSEWLVPRETQYF
TGTGCCAGCAGTGAATGGCTAGTTCCCAGAGAGACCCAGTACTTC
>few|TRBV2|TRBJ2-5|-
CASKGALQETQYF
TGTGCCAGCAAAGGGGCCTTACAAGAGACCCAGTACTTC
>-|TRBV7-8|TRBJ1-5|TRBD1
CASSFFLDRAHNQPQHF
TGTGCCAGCAGCTTTTTCTTGGACAGGGCCCATAATCAGCCCCAGCATTTT
>-|TRBV30|TRBJ2-7|TRBD2
CAWTASGRLSREQYF
TGTGCCTGGACCGCTAGCGGGAGGCTCTCACGGGAGCAGTACTTC
>-|TRBV2|TRBJ2-2|TRBD2
CASRGWGSGTNTGELFF
TGTGCCAGCAGGGGGTGGGGTAGCGGGACGAACACCGGGGAGCTGTTTTTT
>-|TRBV9|TRBJ2-2|TRBD2
CASSVKTSGSLNTGELFF
TGTGCCAGCAGCGTTAAGACTAGCGGGAGCCTGAACACCGGGGAGCTGTTTTTT
>-|TRBV29-1|TRBJ2-3|-
CSVTAGGLQRTDTQYF
TGCAGCGTTACGGCAGGTGGATTACAGCGGACAGATACGCAGTATTTT